This T cell receptor beta chain came from a study of Ad26.COV2.S vaccination and SARS-CoV-2 variants. Treatment meaning: 15 to 20 received Ad26.COV2.S at low or high dose, single or two shots; about five received placebo; per-sample allocation not given. The study sampled participants on day 63 after the first vaccine or placebo injection. CDR3 length: 10 amino acids. The germline V gene encodes CDR1 GTSNPN and CDR2 SVGIG (reference sequence). V dropped 4 bases and J dropped 9 bases, with 10 bases sitting between them. TCRdb's table, derived via immunoSEQ multiplex PCR, lists solely in-frame clones and lacks some. The profile shows hundreds of thousands of clones, 89% of them singletons.

This receptor was obtained from a person aged 18-65 years who received the Ad26.COV2.S COVID-19 vaccine or a placebo. This specimen consisted of peripheral blood, obtained in a trial of Ad26.COV2.S vaccine versus placebo. The rearrangement uses TRBV30 and TRBJ2-7; D unresolved. The CDR3 region is CAWINGRQYF. The CDR3 DNA reads as TGTGCCTGGATAAATGGTCGGCAGTACTTC.